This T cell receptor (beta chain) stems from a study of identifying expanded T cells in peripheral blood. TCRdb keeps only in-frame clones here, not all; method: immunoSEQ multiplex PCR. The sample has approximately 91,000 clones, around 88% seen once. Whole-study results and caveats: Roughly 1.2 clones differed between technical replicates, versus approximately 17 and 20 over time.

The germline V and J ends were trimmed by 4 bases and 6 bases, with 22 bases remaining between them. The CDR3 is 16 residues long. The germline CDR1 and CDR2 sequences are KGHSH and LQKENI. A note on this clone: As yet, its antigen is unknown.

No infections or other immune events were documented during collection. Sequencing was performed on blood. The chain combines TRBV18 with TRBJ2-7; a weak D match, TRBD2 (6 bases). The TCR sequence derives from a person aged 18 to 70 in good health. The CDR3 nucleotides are TGTGCCAGCTCACGGGTCCCGGGGGTGGAAGCTTTCGAGCAGTACTTC. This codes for CASSRVPGVEAFEQYF.